This TCR beta chain was recorded in a study of shared clonotypes between healthy human individuals. At the deep level, the assay was run. Libraries were prepared by immunoSEQ multiplex PCR; TCRdb keeps only in-frame clonotypes and omits some of them. Here the sample spans about 1.1 million clones, approximately 80% being singletons. V shed 4 bases, J shed 3 bases, and the junction held 11 bases outside the gene matches. This CDR3 is 17 amino acids long. The germline CDR1 and CDR2 sequences are SGHRS and YFSETQ. The sequenced sample was memory CD4+ T cells from PBMCs. Subset specified: CD45RA-negative fraction. The chain recombines TRBV5-1 with TRBJ2-4; 9 bases match TRBD1. This TCR came from a man younger than 30 in good health. Some clones in this sample may be carry-over from other donors' samples. In DNA, the CDR3 is TGCGCCAGCAGCGAAACCCCGACAGGGGGAAACAAAAACATTCAGTACTTC. The encoded protein is CASSETPTGGNKNIQYF. The variable domain in full, completed from reference TRBV5-1 and TRBJ2-4, reads KAGVTQTPRYLIKTRGQQVTLSCSPISGHRSVSWYQQTPGQGLQFLFEYFSETQRNKGNFPGRFSGRQFSNSRSEMNVSTLELGDSALYLCASSETPTGGNKNIQYFGAGTRLSVL.